The clone carrying this T cell receptor (beta chain) has only one observation. RNA transcripts served as the template for amplifying TCR beta CDR3 regions. The TCR CDR3 was amplified in a first-round RT-PCR using the HTBI primer set. Each CDR3 protein gets one entry after TCRdb re-called the multiplex PCR reads with MiXCR. The sample consists of roughly 710,000 distinct CDR3 sequences, 30% to 40% of them appearing once. Germline V gene data show CDR1 as SEHNR and CDR2 as FQNEAQ (reference sequence). The V segment lost 5 bases and the J segment 5 bases; nucleotides outside the gene matches: 15. This CDR3 has 17 residues. This sample was included in a study of T cells in Graves' hyperthyroidism and ophthalmopathy.

The TCR was taken from a woman between 40 and 50 years old with Graves' hyperthyroidism. Sequenced input: blood. The V call is TRBV7-9, the J call TRBJ2-5; 9 nucleotides line up with TRBD2. The CDR3 spells CASSASFGVAGDETQYF. CDR3 sequence (DNA): TGTGCCAGCAGCGCCTCATTCGGGGTAGCGGGAGACGAGACCCAGTACTTC.